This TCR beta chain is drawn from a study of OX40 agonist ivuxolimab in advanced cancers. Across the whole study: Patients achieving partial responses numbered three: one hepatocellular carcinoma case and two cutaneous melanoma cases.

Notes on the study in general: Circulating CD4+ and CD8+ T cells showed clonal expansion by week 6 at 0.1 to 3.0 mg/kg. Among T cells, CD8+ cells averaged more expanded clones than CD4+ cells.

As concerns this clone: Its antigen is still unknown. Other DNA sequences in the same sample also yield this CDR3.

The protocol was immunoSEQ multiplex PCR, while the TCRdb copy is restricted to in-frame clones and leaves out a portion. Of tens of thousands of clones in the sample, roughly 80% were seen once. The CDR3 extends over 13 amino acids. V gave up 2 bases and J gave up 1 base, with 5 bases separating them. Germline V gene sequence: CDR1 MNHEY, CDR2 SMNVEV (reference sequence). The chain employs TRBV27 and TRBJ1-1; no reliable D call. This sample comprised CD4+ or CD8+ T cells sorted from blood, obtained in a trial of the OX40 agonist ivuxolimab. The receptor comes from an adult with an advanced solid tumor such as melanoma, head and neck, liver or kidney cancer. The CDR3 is CASSLRENTEAFF. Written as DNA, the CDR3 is TGTGCCAGCAGTTTACGAGAGAACACTGAAGCTTTCTTT.